The 6 T cell receptor beta chains below were found in one sample sequenced in a study of cytomegalovirus exposure and HLA in healthy donors. PCR was performed using 60 Vbeta and 13 Jbeta primers. TCRdb's copy holds only in-frame clones and misses some; the assay was immunoSEQ multiplex PCR. Of 130,000 to 150,000 clones listed, about 74% are singletons. The sequencing sample was made of PBMCs. These receptors all come from a man between 18 and 35 years old in good health and CMV-seropositive.

The chain employs TRBV28 and TRBJ1-4; D remains ambiguous. Trimming shortened V by 7 bases and J by 7 bases, and 10 bases separated the two germline ends. Germline assignment: CDR1 MDHEN and CDR2 SYDVKM. This CDR3 is built from 12 residues. CDR3 protein: CASKGGGEKLFF. For the CDR3, the DNA is TGTGCCAGCAAGGGAGGTGGTGAAAAACTGTTTTTT.

This clone was seen only once. A junction boundary mismatches the germline segment, possibly from a read error. The rearrangement uses TRBV7-9 and TRBJ1-2; D might be TRBD1 (5 bases). This CDR3 is 15 amino acids long. CDR1 and CDR2 from the germline V gene are SEHNR and FQNEAQ (reference sequence). CDR3 protein: CASSLDAGPGYGHTF. CDR3 sequence (DNA): TGTGCCAGCAGCTTAGACGCGGGGCCAGGGTATGGCCACACCTTC.

V is TRBV4-2 and J is TRBJ2-5; D unresolved. Deletions cut 0 bases from V and 3 bases from J, with 11 bases between. Per germline, CDR1 LGHNA and CDR2 YNFKEQ. The CDR3 loop spans 15 amino acids. CDR3 residues: CASSQDHSSEETQYF. CDR3 coding DNA: TGTGCCAGCAGCCAAGATCACAGTTCCGAAGAGACCCAGTACTTC.

This chain uses TRBV28 with TRBJ1-4; D is perhaps TRBD1 (5 bases). This CDR3 comprises 17 residues. The ends were cut back, 4 bases at V and 3 bases at J, with 18 bases in the middle. Germline CDR1 MDHEN, CDR2 SYDVKM. The CDR3 reads CASSSTRTTQANEKLFF. The DNA of the CDR3 is TGTGCCAGCAGTTCTACCAGAACGACACAGGCTAATGAAAAACTGTTTTTT.

This clone has a single count. This sequence joins TRBV27 and TRBJ2-7; 7 bases are shared with TRBD1. The V and J ends lost 6 bases and 0 bases, in that order; junction bases with no gene match: 8. CDR3 length: 15 amino acids. CDR1 MNHEY and CDR2 SMNVEV come from the germline V gene (reference sequence). In nucleotides, the CDR3 is TGTGCCAGCAGGGAAGCCGGGACAGTCTCCTACGAGCAGTACTTC. Encoded protein: CASREAGTVSYEQYF.

Only one count was recorded for this clone. The V and J genes are TRBV30 and TRBJ1-6; 9 bases line up with TRBD1. This CDR3 contains 17 residues. V shed 1 base and J 3 bases; nucleotides not matched to a gene: 7. Per germline, CDR1 GTSNPN and CDR2 SVGIG (reference sequence). CDR3 nucleotides: TGTGCCTGGAGTGCCGGGACAGGGTCTCGCTATAATTCACCCCTCCACTTT. Amino acid sequence: CAWSAGTGSRYNSPLHF.